The sample holds many counts of the clone carrying this T cell receptor (beta chain). As yet, its antigen is unknown. This sample was taken from a study of early T cells in non-severe SARS-CoV-2 infection. Overall study context: Unsorted whole-blood RNA was sequenced in bulk, leaving chains unpaired. General study results and limits: Anti-spike CD8 responses were favored by VDJdb matching, which missed private and CD4 specificities.

V lost 7 bases to trimming and J lost 7 bases, with 13 bases between them. The CDR3 length is 12 residues. Attachment of unique molecular identifiers was made to individual cDNA molecules. TCRdb re-analysed the 5' RACE reads in MiXCR, keeping a single row per CDR3 protein. The sample has 40,000 to 50,000 distinct CDR3 sequences, roughly 5.4% seen once. The specimen was whole blood, collected at baseline. This sequence was found in an adult who was a healthcare worker with PCR-confirmed SARS-CoV-2 infection or an uninfected control (not recorded which). The chain employs TRBV12-3 or TRBV12-4 and TRBJ1-1, with unresolved D. In DNA, the CDR3 is TGTGCCAGCACTAGGACCGCTAATGAAGCTTTCTTT. This encodes CASTRTANEAFF.